This T cell receptor beta chain came from a study of T cell clonotyping in hematopoietic cell transplantation. V was cut by 3 bases and J by 4 bases, with 10 bases left in between. Germline assignment: CDR1 MDHEN and CDR2 SYDVKM. This CDR3 region has 14 residues. TCRdb keeps only in-frame clones here, not all; method: immunoSEQ multiplex PCR. Of around 16,000 clones listed, about 61% were seen once; the top ten hold over 9.5%. The gene calls are TRBV28 and TRBJ1-3; D perhaps matches TRBD1 (5 bases). The TCR was taken from a male patient aged 45 to 59 who had an allogeneic stem cell transplant from an unrelated donor, so T cells may come from the graft donor. Some clones in this sample may be carry-over from other donors' samples. Sequences were derived from PBMCs, sampled 30 days after allogeneic stem cell transplant. CDR3 DNA sequence: TGTGCCAGCAGTTTTAGAGGGGACGGAAACACCATATATTTT. This sequence encodes CASSFRGDGNTIYF.